This T cell receptor (beta chain) was identified in a study of T cell responses to AZD1222 COVID-19 vaccine. The overall study: Combined were second doses at about 4 or about 12 weeks.

Study-level results: Spike was spanned by vaccine-associated CD4 TCRs, which were dominant at 160-218 and 743-854. Repertoires in all cases were sampled only once the peak T cell response had passed.

CDR3 size: 15 residues. The V end was cut by 0 bases, the J end by 1 base, with 11 bases between. Germline values: CDR1 SGHRS, CDR2 YFSETQ. Clones were sequenced by immunoSEQ multiplex PCR, and TCRdb holds only the in-frame ones, with some missing. The data contain some 180,000 clones, 80% to 95% of them singletons. As to this clone: Its specificity is not known.

The gene calls are TRBV5-1 and TRBJ2-7, with D perhaps TRBD1 (6 bases). The sequenced sample was peripheral blood, obtained on day 0 of AZD1222 vaccination. This TCR derives from an adult in good health. CDR3 amino acids: CASSLAGQKSYEQYF. The CDR3 DNA sequence: TGCGCCAGCAGCTTGGCCGGACAGAAATCCTACGAGCAGTACTTC.